What follows describes a single T cell receptor (beta chain). This entry belongs to a study of blood T cell repertoires in COVID-19. V was shortened by 6 bases and J by 3 bases, with 12 bases between the two germline ends. The CDR3 covers 14 residues. Germline lookup yields CDR1 LNHDA and CDR2 SQIVND (reference sequence). In the original analysis: Cell counts per sample came from amplifying reference gene primers. The assay was immunoSEQ multiplex PCR, and TCRdb's table has in-frame clones only and misses some. V, J and clone size reflect that table, while D and trimming were determined from the DNA. This table holds approximately 97,000 clones, 70% to 90% found once.

The V and J genes are TRBV19 and TRBJ1-5; the D is unclear. The source material was peripheral blood. The clonotype was recovered from a man aged 50-60 years with active or convalescent COVID-19. The chain's CDR3 is CASSRDIFNQPQHF. The CDR3 DNA follows: TGTGCCAGTAGCAGAGACATTTTCAATCAGCCCCAGCATTTT.